The 2 T cell receptor beta chains below were found in one sample sequenced in a study of blood T cell repertoires in COVID-19 (dated by TCRdb to about 2020). The library came from the immunoSEQ multiplex PCR assay. TCRdb retrieved this table from immuneACCESS and kept in-frame rearrangements only. Not all clones are present; in checked studies, unresolved V genes account for under half, and no reason is known for the remainder. The table for this sample lists tens of thousands of clones; approximately 80% of them were counted only once. Over 9% of the sample goes to the ten largest clones. The specimen sequenced was peripheral blood. The receptors stem from a woman in her 70s with acute or convalescent COVID-19.

The genes are TRBV5-1 and TRBJ2-1; 7 bases match TRBD2. Germline CDR1 SGHRS, CDR2 YFSETQ. J lost 3 bases, V lost 4 bases, and 10 bases had no gene match. The CDR3 has 16 amino acids. The chain's CDR3 is CASSPDSAGFYNEQFF. The CDR3 coding sequence is TGCGCCAGCAGCCCGGATTCAGCGGGGTTCTACAATGAGCAGTTCTTC.

This clone was seen only once. The chain combines TRBV5-1 with TRBJ2-1, with TRBD2 matching 16 bases. Looked up from germline, CDR1 is SGHRS and CDR2 is YFSETQ. The ends lost 3 bases at V and 9 bases at J; junction bases unmatched: 3. CDR3 length: 15 amino acids. CDR3 nucleotide sequence: TGCGCCAGCAGCTCGGGACTAGCGGGAGGGCCTGAGCAGTTCTTC. Residues: CASSSGLAGGPEQFF.